What follows are 16 T cell receptor beta chains derived from one specimen sequenced in a study of blood T cell repertoires in COVID-19. TCRdb's copy holds only in-frame clones and misses some; the assay was immunoSEQ multiplex PCR. Altogether 350,000 or so clones are present, about 90% being singletons, with the ten largest covering about 0.93%. The sample taken for sequencing was PBMCs or T cells enriched from blood (not recorded which). These receptors were taken from a woman in her twenties or thirties who had recovered from COVID-19.

The J gene is TRBJ2-1, the V gene TRBV7-2, with TRBD2 matching 9 bases. With V trimmed by 2 bases and J by 8 bases, 10 bases remained unmatched. Germline lookup yields CDR1 SGHTA and CDR2 FQGNSA. The CDR3 extends over 16 amino acids. This CDR3 is CASSLYTRGGGYEQFF. The CDR3 DNA sequence: TGTGCCAGCAGCTTATATACGCGGGGGGGCGGCTATGAGCAGTTCTTC.

This clone appeared once. A read error is possible here, since a much larger clone lies one base away. Other DNA sequences in the sample encode the same CDR3. The chain links TRBV20-1 to TRBJ2-1; D call uncertain. This CDR3 region has 14 residues. Germline CDR1 DFQATT, CDR2 SNEGSKA (reference sequence). Trimming stripped 3 bases from V and 1 base from J, with 10 bases between. CDR3 region: CSASIWRSYNEQFF. In DNA form, the CDR3 reads TGCAGTGCTAGTATATGGAGATCCTACAATGAGCAGTTCTTC.

V and J are TRBV28 and TRBJ2-1; 7 bases agree with TRBD1. CDR1 MDHEN and CDR2 SYDVKM come from the germline V gene. The CDR3 loop spans 13 amino acids. Germline trimming cut 5 bases from V and 6 bases from J; bases unmatched to any gene: 4. CDR3: CASSIDRVNEQFF. In DNA form, the CDR3 reads TGTGCCAGCAGTATAGACAGGGTCAATGAGCAGTTCTTC.

The J gene is TRBJ1-1, the V gene TRBV2; 7 bases agree with TRBD1. J was trimmed by 7 bases and V by 7 bases; bases with no gene match: 6. CDR1 and CDR2 from the germline V gene are SNHLY and FYNNEI. The CDR3 runs 12 residues. CDR3 coding DNA: TGTGCCAGCAAGGACAGGTTTGATGAAGCTTTCTTT. As protein: CASKDRFDEAFF.

V usage is TRBV9 and J usage is TRBJ1-4, with D tentatively TRBD1 (6 bases). Deletions cut 7 bases from V and 5 bases from J, with 18 bases between. Germline V gene lookup returns CDR1 SGDLS and CDR2 YYNGEE. This CDR3 contains 15 residues. CDR3 nucleotide sequence: TGTGCCAGCGGGGAATTCCGGACAGCAAATGAAAAACTGTTTTTT. Protein sequence: CASGEFRTANEKLFF.

The chain is built from TRBV5-1 and TRBJ1-4; D perhaps matches TRBD1 (5 bases). The CDR3 contains 14 residues. Germline loops: CDR1 SGHRS, CDR2 YFSETQ. Trimming cost V 2 bases and J 6 bases, with 11 bases left between them. The CDR3 spells CASSFGGKDEKLFF. The CDR3 DNA reads as TGCGCCAGCAGCTTCGGGGGGAAGGATGAAAAACTGTTTTTT.

This CDR3 is CASINKGTGDTEAFF. The CDR3 region has the DNA TGTGCCAGTATCAATAAGGGGACAGGGGACACTGAAGCTTTCTTT. V and J are TRBV19 and TRBJ1-1; 10 bases fit TRBD1. Germline trimming cut 7 bases from V and 3 bases from J; bases unmatched to any gene: 8. From germline, CDR1 is LNHDA and CDR2 SQIVND (reference sequence). The CDR3 spans 15 residues.

V and J are TRBV2 and TRBJ1-2, with TRBD1 matching 11 bases. V was pared by 6 bases and J by 6 bases, with 6 bases of the junction left unmatched. Germline lookup yields CDR1 SNHLY and CDR2 FYNNEI. The CDR3 is made up of 14 amino acids. CDR3: CASSLGQGAHGYTF. The CDR3 nucleotides read TGTGCCAGCAGCTTAGGACAGGGGGCGCATGGCTACACCTTC.

V gene TRBV6-2 or TRBV6-3 combines with J gene TRBJ2-7; TRBD2 agrees at 11 bases. The V gene end was trimmed by 6 bases and the J gene end by 3 bases; junction bases not matched to a gene: 4. CDR3 length equals 14 residues. Germline V lookup: CDR1 MNHEY, CDR2 SVGEGT. The CDR3 loop is CASRPLAGGYEQYF. The CDR3 DNA is TGTGCCAGCAGACCTCTAGCGGGGGGCTACGAGCAGTACTTC.

The J gene is TRBJ2-2, the V gene TRBV18; TRBD2 is a possible D gene (7 bases). V was shortened by 2 bases and J by 3 bases, with 10 bases between the two germline ends. This CDR3 is 15 amino acids long. Germline V gene sequence: CDR1 KGHSH, CDR2 LQKENI. The CDR3 sequence is CASSPGRGYTGELFF. The CDR3 DNA sequence: TGTGCCAGCTCACCAGGGAGGGGGTACACCGGGGAGCTGTTTTTT.

The chain employs TRBV7-2 and TRBJ2-1, with 10 bases aligning to TRBD2. V gave up 2 bases and J gave up 5 bases; unmatched junction bases: 12. The CDR3 runs to 18 residues. From germline, CDR1 is SGHTA and CDR2 FQGNSA. CDR3 DNA: TGTGCCAGCAGCTTAACAAGCGGGGGGGCCCCCCCTGACAATGAGCAGTTCTTC. Translation gives CASSLTSGGAPPDNEQFF.

The rearrangement joins TRBV5-1 to TRBJ1-2; 8 bases line up with TRBD1. Germline assignment: CDR1 SGHRS and CDR2 YFSETQ. This CDR3 region has 17 residues. Trimming removed 0 bases from V and 3 bases from J; junction bases left unmatched: 10. The CDR3 sequence is CASSLGQGAQAHYGYTF. CDR3 nucleotides: TGCGCCAGCAGCTTGGGGCAGGGGGCTCAGGCCCACTATGGCTACACCTTC.

Only a few counts were recorded for this clone. The chain recombines TRBV7-2 with TRBJ1-5, with a tentative D call TRBD1 (6 bases). The CDR3 covers 14 residues. In germline, CDR1 is SGHTA, CDR2 FQGNSA. Trimming pared 1 base from V and 4 bases from J, leaving 8 bases between. The CDR3 sequence: CASSLVGTNQPQHF. The CDR3 DNA is TGTGCCAGCAGCTTAGTCGGGACAAATCAGCCCCAGCATTTT.

The chain joins TRBV5-4 to TRBJ1-1; 7 bases agree with TRBD1. The CDR3 extends over 15 amino acids. V trimming: 5 bases; J trimming: 3 bases; junction bases outside the gene matches: 10. Germline-derived CDR1 and CDR2 are SGHNT and YYREEE (reference sequence). The CDR3 here is CASSSRQGDYTEAFF. CDR3 DNA sequence: TGTGCCAGCAGTTCTAGACAGGGCGACTACACTGAAGCTTTCTTT. Filled out from reference TRBV5-4 and TRBJ1-1, the complete variable domain reads ETGVTQSPTHLIKTRGQQVTLRCSSQSGHNTVSWYQQALGQGPQFIFQYYREEENGRGNFPPRFSGLQFPNYSSELNVNALELDDSALYLCASSSRQGDYTEAFFGQGTRLTVV.

The V gene is TRBV4-3, the J gene TRBJ2-5, with D possibly being TRBD1 (5 bases). CDR1 and CDR2 (germline): LGHNA, YSLEER. The length of the CDR3 is 13 residues. Deletions cut 1 base from V and 5 bases from J, with 8 bases between. In DNA form, the CDR3 reads TGCGCCAGCAGCCAAGTTAAGGGGGAGACCCAGTACTTC. Residues: CASSQVKGETQYF.

The gene calls are TRBV6-2 or TRBV6-3 and TRBJ1-2; TRBD1 matches at 8 bases. The CDR3 sequence is 14 residues long. The V gene end was trimmed by 4 bases and the J gene end by 1 base; junction bases not matched to a gene: 2. CDR1 and CDR2 (germline): MNHEY, SVGEGT. The CDR3: CASSSGGGNYGYTF. The CDR3 DNA is TGTGCCAGCAGTTCAGGGGGCGGTAACTATGGCTACACCTTC.